One and the same sample provided the 14 T cell receptor beta chains below, sequenced in a study of blood T cell repertoires in COVID-19. Libraries were prepared by immunoSEQ multiplex PCR; TCRdb keeps only in-frame clonotypes and omits some of them. The sample comprises over 200,000 clones, approximately 87% of which are singletons, and 2.6% rests with the top ten. Sequencing used peripheral blood. The receptor source for this set is a woman aged 70-85 years with active or convalescent COVID-19.

In regard to this clone: At one of its ends the junction is not consistent with the germline gene, which may arise from a read error. The chain recombines TRBV3-1 (or the pseudogene TRBV3-2) with TRBJ1-5, with D possibly TRBD1 on 5 matching bases. The germline V gene encodes CDR1 LGHDT and CDR2 YNNKEL (reference sequence). This CDR3 is 12 amino acids long. DNA for the CDR3: TGTGCCAGCAGCCGGGAGGGGCAGCGCCAGCATTTT. Translating gives CASSREGQRQHF.

This clone was seen only a few times. The chain is built from TRBV11-1 and TRBJ1-2, with 7 bases lining up with TRBD1. CDR1 is SGHAT and CDR2 is FQDESV in the germline V gene (reference sequence). The V and J ends lost 5 bases and 8 bases, in that order; junction bases with no gene match: 11. This CDR3 contains 14 residues. CDR3 region: CASSGTTGTGGYTF. CDR3 bases: TGTGCCAGCAGCGGAACGACAGGGACCGGCGGCTACACCTTC.

In its sample, this clone was seen once. The rearrangement links TRBV5-1 to TRBJ2-1; 12 nucleotides agree with TRBD2. Trimming took 0 bases from V and 6 from J; bases not matched to a gene: 7. The germline CDR1 and CDR2 sequences are SGHRS and YFSETQ. The CDR3 loop spans 17 amino acids. CDR3 amino acids: CASSLASGLAGPNEQFF. In DNA, the CDR3 is TGCGCCAGCAGCTTGGCCAGCGGACTAGCGGGGCCCAATGAGCAGTTCTTC.

Of note for this clone: Within the sample, other DNA sequences also encode this same CDR3. The V and J genes are TRBV6-4 and TRBJ2-1; 7 bases match TRBD2. V gave up 3 bases and J gave up 0 bases; unmatched junction bases: 2. The CDR3 loop spans 15 amino acids. CDR1 is MRHNA and CDR2 is SNTAGT in the germline V gene. The CDR3 sequence is CASSEGGSSYNEQFF. DNA of the CDR3: TGTGCCAGCAGTGAAGGCGGGAGCTCCTACAATGAGCAGTTCTTC.

The rearrangement joins TRBV6-2 or TRBV6-3 to TRBJ2-7, with TRBD2 matching over 11 bases. CDR1 and CDR2 (germline): MNHEY, SVGEGT. Trimming took 5 bases from V and 2 from J; bases not matched to a gene: 8. This CDR3 spans 16 amino acids. CDR3 protein: CASSRLGLAGPYEQYF. CDR3 bases: TGTGCCAGCAGTCGCCTTGGACTAGCGGGCCCCTACGAGCAGTACTTC.

The chain joins TRBV27 to TRBJ1-3; no reliable D call. V lost 8 bases to trimming and J lost 0 bases, with 5 bases between them. Germline V gene data show CDR1 as MNHEY and CDR2 as SMNVEV (reference sequence). The length of the CDR3 is 12 residues. The CDR3 bases are TGTGCCAGCGTTAGCTCTGGAAACACCATATATTTT. Its protein product is CASVSSGNTIYF.

This rearrangement joins TRBV3-1 (or the pseudogene TRBV3-2) to TRBJ2-1; TRBD2 aligns across 11 bases. V was pared by 1 base and J by 9 bases, with 11 bases of the junction left unmatched. CDR1 and CDR2 from the germline V gene are LGHDT and YNNKEL (reference sequence). The CDR3 consists of 17 residues. The CDR3 region is CASSQGTLAGGWGEQFF. DNA of the CDR3: TGTGCCAGCAGCCAAGGGACCCTAGCGGGGGGTTGGGGTGAGCAGTTCTTC.

This clone was observed a few times. This chain links TRBV7-2 with TRBJ1-1, with D perhaps TRBD1 (5 bases). CDR3 size: 15 residues. V was shortened by 5 bases and J by 0 bases, with 13 bases between the two germline ends. Germline assignment: CDR1 SGHTA and CDR2 FQGNSA. Here the CDR3 DNA reads TGTGCCAGCAGCCTCGACAGTTCCATGAACACTGAAGCTTTCTTT. Its protein product is CASSLDSSMNTEAFF.

The chain links TRBV7-3 to TRBJ1-2; unclear D gene. In germline, CDR1 is SGHTA, CDR2 FQGTGA. Trimming shortened V by 0 bases and J by 8 bases, and 10 bases separated the two germline ends. The CDR3 has 13 amino acids. The CDR3 coding sequence is TGTGCCAGCAGCTTAACGACGGGAGCCGGCTACACCTTC. Amino acids: CASSLTTGAGYTF. The variable domain in full, completed from reference TRBV7-3 and TRBJ1-2, reads GAGVSQTPSNKVTEKGKYVELRCDPISGHTALYWYRQSLGQGPEFLIYFQGTGAADDSGLPNDRFFAVRPEGSVSTLKIQRTERGDSAVYLCASSLTTGAGYTFGSGTRLTVV.

This clone was recorded only once. The chain uses TRBV5-1 and TRBJ2-7; TRBD2 matches at 9 bases. Germline CDR1 is SGHRS and CDR2 is YFSETQ. V was clipped by 0 bases and J by 0 bases; unmatched bases: 4. The CDR3 runs 16 residues. CDR3 sequence: CASSLAASGASYEQYF. For the CDR3, the DNA is TGCGCCAGCAGCTTGGCCGCTAGCGGGGCCTCCTACGAGCAGTACTTC. Variable domain in full (rest from reference TRBV5-1 and TRBJ2-7): KAGVTQTPRYLIKTRGQQVTLSCSPISGHRSVSWYQQTPGQGLQFLFEYFSETQRNKGNFPGRFSGRQFSNSRSEMNVSTLELGDSALYLCASSLAASGASYEQYFGPGTRLTVT.

The chain recombines TRBV5-1 with TRBJ1-1, with TRBD1 matching 7 bases. Per the germline V gene, CDR1 is SGHRS and CDR2 is YFSETQ. This CDR3 spans 12 amino acids. V gave up 0 bases and J gave up 11 bases; unmatched junction bases: 4. Written as DNA, the CDR3 is TGCGCCAGCAGCTTGGAGGGGGCCGCGGCTTTCTTT. Its translation is CASSLEGAAAFF.

The gene calls are TRBV5-1 and TRBJ2-4; weak D call: TRBD1 (5 bases). The CDR3 is made up of 14 amino acids. Trimming removed 0 bases at V and 2 bases at J, with 6 bases between. Germline V gene lookup returns CDR1 SGHRS and CDR2 YFSETQ. The CDR3 region has the DNA TGCGCCAGCAGCTTGGAGGGGACCAAAAACATTCAGTACTTC. It specifies CASSLEGTKNIQYF.

V and J are TRBV3-1 (or the pseudogene TRBV3-2) and TRBJ2-3; D is undetermined. This CDR3 contains 14 residues. Looked up from germline, CDR1 is LGHDT and CDR2 is YNNKEL (reference sequence). Deletions cut 0 bases from V and 6 bases from J, with 10 bases between. CDR3 in amino acids: CASSQDLVSDTQYF. CDR3 in DNA: TGTGCCAGCAGCCAAGATCTAGTCTCGGATACGCAGTATTTT.

The rearrangement uses TRBV6-5 and TRBJ2-1; 11 nucleotides line up with TRBD2. J was trimmed by 3 bases and V by 6 bases; bases with no gene match: 4. The CDR3 totals 15 residues. Germline CDR1 reads MNHEY; CDR2 reads SVGAGI. The CDR3 region is CASRDSGGGYNEQFF. CDR3 DNA sequence: TGTGCCAGCAGGGATAGCGGGGGGGGCTACAATGAGCAGTTCTTC.